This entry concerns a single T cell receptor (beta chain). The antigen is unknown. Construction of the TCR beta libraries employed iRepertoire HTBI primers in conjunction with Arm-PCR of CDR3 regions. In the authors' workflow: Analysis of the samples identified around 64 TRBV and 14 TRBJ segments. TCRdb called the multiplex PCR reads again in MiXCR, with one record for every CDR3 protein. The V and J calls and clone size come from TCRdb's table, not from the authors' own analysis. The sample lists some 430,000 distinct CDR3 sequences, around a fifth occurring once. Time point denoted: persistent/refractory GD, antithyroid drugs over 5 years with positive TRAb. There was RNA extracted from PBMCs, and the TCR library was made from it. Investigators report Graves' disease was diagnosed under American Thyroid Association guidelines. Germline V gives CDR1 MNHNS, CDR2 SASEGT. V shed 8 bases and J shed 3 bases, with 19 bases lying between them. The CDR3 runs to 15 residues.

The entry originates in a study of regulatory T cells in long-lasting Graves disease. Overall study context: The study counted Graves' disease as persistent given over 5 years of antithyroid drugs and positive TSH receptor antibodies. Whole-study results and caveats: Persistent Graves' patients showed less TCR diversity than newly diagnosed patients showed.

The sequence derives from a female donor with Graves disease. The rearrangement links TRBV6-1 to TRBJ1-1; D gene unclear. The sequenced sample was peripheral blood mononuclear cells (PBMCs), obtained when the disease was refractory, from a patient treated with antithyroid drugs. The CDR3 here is CASDLKGRVDTEAFF. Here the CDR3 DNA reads TGTGCCAGCGATTTGAAAGGGAGGGTCGACACTGAAGCTTTCTTT.